This entry lists 22 T cell receptor beta chains sequenced from one sample in a study of T-cell reconstitution after alpha-beta-depleted transplantation in children. Preparation of the TCRbeta library involved a method that used unique molecular identifiers. TCRdb ran MiXCR on the PCR reads and lists one entry per CDR3 protein. The sample has about 640,000 distinct CDR3 sequences; roughly 15% are singletons. The starting material was PBMCs from the stem cell graft donor, obtained from the stem cell graft. The origin of the receptors is a human donor who donated a stem cell graft to a child with acute myeloid leukemia.

This clonotype has at least ten counts. The chain has TRBV12-3 or TRBV12-4 and TRBJ2-5; perhaps TRBD2 as D (5 bases). Trimming took off 7 bases at V and 2 bases at J, with 11 bases between the two ends. This CDR3 comprises 13 residues. This chain's CDR3 is CASIGRGQETQYF. CDR3 sequence (DNA): TGTGCCAGCATAGGGAGAGGGCAAGAGACCCAGTACTTC.

This clonotype was recorded many times. The chain carries TRBV12-3 or TRBV12-4 and TRBJ2-1; tentatively, D is TRBD2 (5 bases). The CDR3 has 16 residues. Trimming pared 7 bases from V and 6 bases from J, leaving 22 bases between. The CDR3 nucleotides read TGTGCCAGCATTGCCAGGACTTATAGGGATTCCAATGAGCAGTTCTTC. It codes for CASIARTYRDSNEQFF.

This clonotype was seen ten or more times. This chain connects TRBV20-1 to TRBJ1-5; D remains ambiguous. V shed 6 bases and J shed 1 base, with 13 bases lying between them. Germline CDR1 and CDR2: DFQATT and SNEGSKA (reference sequence). The CDR3 runs to 14 residues. The CDR3 coding sequence is TGCAGTGCGCCCTTGCGAGGAAGCAATCAGCCCCAGCATTTT. Translated: CSAPLRGSNQPQHF.

This clonotype came up a few times. V usage is TRBV15 and J usage is TRBJ1-1; D remains ambiguous. Germline lookup yields CDR1 LNHNV and CDR2 YYDKDF (reference sequence). The V gene lost 7 bases and the J gene lost 1 base, with 10 bases spanning the gap. The CDR3 runs 13 residues. This chain's CDR3 is CATTKRENTEAFF. The CDR3 region has the DNA TGTGCCACCACCAAACGGGAGAACACTGAAGCTTTCTTT.

This clonotype was seen at least ten times. The chain has TRBV9 and TRBJ2-1; a weak D match, TRBD2 (5 bases). The CDR3 runs 15 residues. The germline V gene has CDR1 SGDLS and CDR2 YYNGEE. Trimming pared 2 bases from V and 0 bases from J, leaving 9 bases between. The CDR3: CASSVGAPSYNEQFF. As DNA, the CDR3 is TGTGCCAGCAGCGTGGGAGCGCCCTCCTACAATGAGCAGTTCTTC.

The rearrangement joins TRBV20-1 to TRBJ1-5; D perhaps matches TRBD1 (5 bases). The V and J ends lost 3 bases and 3 bases respectively, with 15 bases between them. CDR1 and CDR2 (germline): DFQATT, SNEGSKA (reference sequence). The CDR3 contains 15 residues. The CDR3 spells CSASSGDRLNQPQHF. The CDR3 nucleotides are TGCAGTGCTAGTAGTGGAGACAGACTCAATCAGCCCCAGCATTTT.

V and J are TRBV24-1 and TRBJ2-7; 7 nucleotides align to TRBD1. The germline V gene has CDR1 KGHDR and CDR2 SFDVKD. V was pared by 4 bases and J by 0 bases, with 2 bases of the junction left unmatched. The CDR3 is 14 residues long. For the CDR3, the DNA is TGTGCCACCAGTGACCGGGACAGCTCCTACGAGCAGTACTTC. Translated: CATSDRDSSYEQYF.

This chain connects TRBV5-1 to TRBJ2-5; no definite D call. The CDR3 loop spans 16 amino acids. Germline-derived CDR1 and CDR2 are SGHRS and YFSETQ. Trimming took off 1 base at V and 3 bases at J, with 16 bases between the two ends. The CDR3 DNA reads as TGCGCCAGCAGCTTGTCGGTCGGCGCCGGAGAAGAGACCCAGTACTTC. Translation gives CASSLSVGAGEETQYF.

This clonotype has at least ten counts. V is TRBV7-2 and J is TRBJ2-7, with D unclear. Per germline, CDR1 SGHTA and CDR2 FQGNSA. The CDR3 is 16 amino acids. V lost 5 bases and J lost 0, with 17 bases in between. CDR3 sequence reads: CASSTRLHSVSYEQYF. The CDR3 DNA reads TGTGCCAGCAGCACCCGACTGCACTCCGTCTCCTACGAGCAGTACTTC.

This chain uses TRBV5-6 with TRBJ2-1; a weak D match, TRBD2 (7 bases). The CDR3 length is 14 residues. Per germline, CDR1 SGHDT and CDR2 YYEEEE. V was trimmed by 7 bases and J by 11 bases, leaving 22 bases between them. The CDR3 DNA reads as TGTGCCAGCTCCCAAGGCGGGGGCGAACTGAAGCAGTTCTTC. This translates into CASSQGGGELKQFF.

This clonotype was observed a single time. This may be a read error, as it is one base from a much larger clone. The V call is TRBV20-1, the J call TRBJ1-2; the D gene is possibly TRBD1 (6 bases). The CDR3 is 13 residues long. In germline, CDR1 is DFQATT, CDR2 SNEGSKA (reference sequence). CDR3 loop: CSASPTGNFGYTF. As DNA, the CDR3 is TGCAGTGCTAGCCCAACAGGGAACTTTGGCTACACCTTC.

This clonotype was counted only a few times. The chain carries TRBV7-2 and TRBJ1-5; weak D call: TRBD1 (6 bases). The V gene's germline CDR1 is SGHTA and CDR2 FQGNSA. This CDR3 region has 15 residues. V lost 1 base to trimming and J lost 6 bases, with 13 bases between them. For the CDR3, the DNA is TGTGCCAGCAGCTTAGGGGCAGGGGTGGTTCAGCCCCAGCATTTT. Protein: CASSLGAGVVQPQHF.

This clonotype came up a few times. The CDR3 protein is CASSSPVGDTLHF. Here the CDR3 DNA reads TGTGCCAGCAGCTCACCCGTTGGGGATACTCTCCACTTT. V and J are TRBV7-9 and TRBJ1-6, with D unresolved. There are 13 residues in the CDR3. Trimming took 4 bases from V and 16 from J, leaving 17 bases between them. Germline loops: CDR1 SEHNR, CDR2 FQNEAQ (reference sequence).

This clonotype was seen repeatedly, ten times or more. The chain combines TRBV15 with TRBJ2-7, with D unresolved. CDR3 length: 11 amino acids. Trimming took 0 bases from V and 7 from J, leaving 4 bases between them. Germline V gene sequence: CDR1 LNHNV, CDR2 YYDKDF (reference sequence). CDR3 in amino acids: CATSRESEQYV. The DNA for the CDR3 is TGTGCCACCAGCAGAGAATCTGAGCAGTACGTC.

This clonotype has only a few counts. The chain is built from TRBV4-1 and TRBJ1-1; no clear D. The CDR3 loop spans 15 amino acids. Per the germline V gene, CDR1 is MGHRA and CDR2 is YSYEKL. V was clipped by 0 bases and J by 2 bases, with 10 bases between them. CDR3 loop: CASSQEGRVNTEAFF. The CDR3 DNA reads TGCGCCAGCAGCCAAGAGGGGAGGGTTAACACTGAAGCTTTCTTT.

This clonotype was picked up a small number of times. The chain uses TRBV7-2 and TRBJ1-5, with TRBD1 matching 10 bases. Germline CDR1 is SGHTA and CDR2 is FQGNSA. The V gene end was trimmed by 3 bases and the J gene end by 6 bases; junction bases not matched to a gene: 8. The CDR3 is 16 amino acids. The CDR3, as DNA: TGTGCCAGCAGCTTTTCCGACAGGGGGCTCGGTCAGCCCCAGCATTTT. This encodes CASSFSDRGLGQPQHF.

The genes are TRBV7-2 and TRBJ1-1; D remains ambiguous. The CDR3 length is 12 residues. Per the germline V gene, CDR1 is SGHTA and CDR2 is FQGNSA. With 3 bases removed from V and 10 bases from J, the gap between germline ends came to 12 bases. CDR3 sequence (DNA): TGTGCCAGCAGCTTGGGCAGCCCCGGAGCTTTCTTT. This gives the protein CASSLGSPGAFF.

This clonotype has only a few counts. V is TRBV12-3 or TRBV12-4 and J is TRBJ1-1; D ambiguous. The germline V and J ends were trimmed by 5 bases and 0 bases, with 10 bases remaining between them. This CDR3 has 14 residues. The CDR3 nucleotides are TGTGCCAGCAGTATCAGGCATATGAACACTGAAGCTTTCTTT. Protein: CASSIRHMNTEAFF.

This chain uses TRBV5-5 with TRBJ2-1, with a tentative D call TRBD2 (7 bases). The germline V gene encodes CDR1 SGHKS and CDR2 YYEKEE (reference sequence). The CDR3 spans 16 residues. V lost 4 bases, J lost 12 bases, and 26 bases lay in between. Here the CDR3 reads CASSTRGGAIVGGQFF. The CDR3 DNA reads as TGTGCCAGCAGCACTCGAGGGGGGGCGATAGTAGGAGGGCAGTTCTTC. Using reference TRBV5-5 and TRBJ2-1 for the parts outside the CDR3, the full variable domain is DAGVTQSPTHLIKTRGQQVTLRCSPISGHKSVSWYQQVLGQGPQFIFQYYEKEERGRGNFPDRFSARQFPNYSSELNVNALLLGDSALYLCASSTRGGAIVGGQFFGPGTRLTVL.

This rearrangement joins TRBV7-9 to TRBJ2-2; D not certain. Germline V gene sequence: CDR1 SEHNR, CDR2 FQNEAQ (reference sequence). This CDR3 is 13 amino acids long. V was clipped by 3 bases and J by 7 bases, with 9 bases between them. CDR3 protein: CASSFSWDGELFF. CDR3 DNA: TGTGCCAGCAGCTTCAGCTGGGACGGGGAGCTGTTTTTT. The full variable domain, its missing parts supplied by reference TRBV7-9 and TRBJ2-2, is DTGVSQNPRHKITKRGQNVTFRCDPISEHNRLYWYRQTLGQGPEFLTYFQNEAQLEKSRLLSDRFSAERPKGSFSTLEIQRTEQGDSAMYLCASSFSWDGELFFGEGSRLTVL.

This clonotype was counted at least ten times. V usage is TRBV6-5 and J usage is TRBJ2-7; no reliable D call. CDR3 length: 12 amino acids. Looked up from germline, CDR1 is MNHEY and CDR2 is SVGAGI. V dropped 7 bases and J dropped 2 bases, with 9 bases sitting between them. The CDR3 sequence is CASTDGAYEQYF. CDR3 sequence (DNA): TGTGCCAGCACCGACGGAGCCTACGAGCAGTACTTC.

This clonotype was observed many times. The chain has TRBV20-1 and TRBJ1-4, with 9 bases fitting TRBD1. This CDR3 has 14 amino acids. V was pared by 4 bases and J by 8 bases, with 8 bases of the junction left unmatched. Germline CDR1 DFQATT, CDR2 SNEGSKA (reference sequence). The CDR3 sequence is CSATLGTGSEKLFF. CDR3 in DNA: TGCAGTGCTACCCTCGGGACAGGGAGCGAAAAACTGTTTTTT.